This TCR beta chain was identified during a study of blood T cell repertoires in COVID-19. This table comes from immunoSEQ multiplex PCR, and its TCRdb copy is limited to in-frame clones, with some not included. The table includes 150,000 or so clones, 85% to 90% detected once. The CDR3 length is 13 residues. Germline V lookup: CDR1 LGHDT, CDR2 YNNKEL (reference sequence). V shed 0 bases and J shed 10 bases, with 7 bases lying between them. The sequencing sample was made of peripheral blood. The rearrangement links TRBV3-1 (or the pseudogene TRBV3-2) to TRBJ1-6; D is uncertain. The sequence derives from a man older than 75 with acute or convalescent COVID-19. In DNA form, the CDR3 reads TGTGCCAGCAGCCAAGATTCGAGATCACCCCTCCACTTT. Residues: CASSQDSRSPLHF.